These T cell receptor beta chains were read from a single sample in a study of T cells after yellow fever vaccination. MiXCR, applied by TCRdb to the 5' RACE reads, yields one record per CDR3 protein. The top ten clones hold roughly 35% of a sample with roughly 74,000 distinct CDR3 sequences, more than 5.5% of them seen once. Sample: CD8+ T cells sorted from PBMCs, taken 5 to 6 days after the first yellow fever vaccination. Source of these receptors: a man between 18 and 35 years old who received the YFV17D yellow fever vaccine. Both conserved end residues are part of each CDR3. A D gene is named only where the DNA matches it firmly. The listing skips clone size in some rows; elsewhere it reads once, few, many or a size class.

j_call d_call clone_size v_call cdr3_aa cdr3_nt
TRBJ2-7 - few TRBV10-1 CASSESGPSYEQYF TGCGCCAGCAGTGAGTCGGGACCGAGCTACGAGCAGTACTTC
TRBJ2-7 - many TRBV15 CATSVGVSYEQYF TGTGCCACCAGCGTAGGGGTCTCCTACGAGCAGTACTTC
TRBJ1-1 TRBD1 few TRBV7-2 CASSFLRQGAEAFF TGTGCCAGCAGCTTCTTGAGACAGGGGGCTGAAGCTTTCTTT
TRBJ2-1 - many TRBV10-3 CAISDLGGDYNEQFF TGTGCCATCAGTGATTTAGGTGGGGACTACAATGAGCAGTTCTTC
TRBJ2-7 TRBD1 many TRBV6-2/TRBV6-3 CASSQRDSAYEQYF TGTGCCAGCAGTCAAAGGGACAGCGCCTACGAGCAGTACTTC
TRBJ2-3 TRBD2 few TRBV6-1 CASTTLLAGGTDTQYF TGTGCCAGCACAACTTTACTAGCGGGGGGCACAGATACGCAGTATTTT
TRBJ2-7 TRBD1 many TRBV7-9 CASSSGTESYEQYF TGTGCCAGCAGCTCCGGGACAGAAAGCTACGAGCAGTACTTC
TRBJ2-7 - many TRBV4-1 CASSREINYEQYF TGCGCCAGCAGCAGAGAGATAAACTACGAGCAGTACTTC
TRBJ2-5 TRBD1 - TRBV5-1 CASSLEGGYLETQYF TGCGCCAGCAGCTTGGAAGGGGGCTATCTGGAGACCCAGTACTTC
TRBJ1-1 - few TRBV5-4 CASSFGGSDTEAFF TGTGCCAGCAGCTTTGGGGGCAGTGACACTGAAGCTTTCTTT
TRBJ1-1 - few TRBV7-9 CASSSTEGFEAFF TGTGCCAGCAGCTCGACCGAGGGGTTTGAAGCTTTCTTT
TRBJ2-1 - few TRBV6-2/TRBV6-3 CASSPGDPRTYNEQFF TGTGCCAGCAGTCCGGGGGACCCGCGCACCTACAATGAGCAGTTCTTC
TRBJ1-4 - - TRBV7-9 CASSLRTGVNEKLFF TGTGCCAGCAGCCTCCGGACTGGGGTTAATGAAAAACTGTTTTTT
TRBJ1-1 - few TRBV27 CASSFGGGEAFF TGTGCCAGCAGTTTCGGGGGTGGGGAAGCTTTCTTT
TRBJ1-1 TRBD1 - TRBV6-2/TRBV6-3 CASNWDRLNTEAFF TGTGCCAGCAATTGGGACAGGCTGAACACTGAAGCTTTCTTT
TRBJ2-3 TRBD2 many TRBV4-3 CASSQDSGGGTDTQYF TGCGCCAGCAGCCAAGATTCCGGCGGGGGAACAGATACGCAGTATTTT
TRBJ2-1 TRBD2 - TRBV6-4 CASSEGLAGYHNEQFF TGTGCCAGCAGTGAGGGGCTAGCGGGGTACCACAATGAGCAGTTCTTC
TRBJ2-7 TRBD1 many TRBV6-5 CASSYGQGPYEQYF TGTGCCAGCAGTTACGGACAGGGGCCGTACGAGCAGTACTTC
TRBJ1-2 - - TRBV20-1 CSVGGYTF TGCAGTGTGGGTGGCTACACCTTC
TRBJ1-6 TRBD1 many TRBV5-6 CASSGRQGLPETYNSPLHF TGTGCCAGCAGCGGCCGACAGGGCCTACCAGAAACCTATAATTCACCCCTCCACTTT
TRBJ1-1 - many TRBV4-1 CASSHRAENTEAFF TGCGCCAGCAGCCATAGGGCCGAGAACACTGAAGCTTTCTTT
TRBJ1-1 - many TRBV19 CASSIDSGTLNTEAFF TGTGCCAGTAGTATAGACTCCGGGACATTGAACACTGAAGCTTTCTTT
TRBJ2-7 - - TRBV6-1 CASGRSRQFEQYF TGTGCCAGCGGTCGTTCTCGACAGTTCGAGCAGTACTTC
TRBJ2-7 - many TRBV15 CATSREGTIYEQYF TGTGCCACCAGCAGAGAAGGGACGATTTACGAGCAGTACTTC
TRBJ2-3 TRBD1 - TRBV24-1 CATSDLRTGGTDTQYF TGTGCCACCAGTGATTTGAGGACAGGGGGCACAGATACGCAGTATTTT
TRBJ2-5 - - TRBV7-9 CASSEGGKETQYF TGTGCCAGCAGCGAAGGGGGTAAAGAGACCCAGTACTTC
TRBJ2-2 - - TRBV10-3 CAISELSLSGELFF TGTGCCATCAGTGAGCTAAGCTTATCCGGGGAGCTGTTTTTT